Shown below are 26 T cell receptor beta chains from a single sample sequenced in a study of cytomegalovirus exposure and HLA in healthy donors. The PCR employed 60 Vbeta primers together with 13 Jbeta primers. Here immunoSEQ multiplex PCR was the method, and the copy in TCRdb shows in-frame clones only, minus some. Counted here are 210,000 or so clones, around 87% occurring once; the ten biggest clones make up 1.3%. The source material was PBMCs. Source of these receptors: a young man in good health and CMV-seronegative.

The chain uses TRBV2 and TRBJ2-7; 8 bases are shared with TRBD2. Trimming removed 5 bases from V and 6 bases from J; junction bases left unmatched: 9. This CDR3 is 14 amino acids long. Germline V gene lookup returns CDR1 SNHLY and CDR2 FYNNEI. The CDR3 reads CASSFQGAGGEQYF. The CDR3 region has the DNA TGTGCCAGCAGTTTCCAGGGCGCGGGAGGCGAGCAGTACTTC.

The chain couples TRBV7-9 to TRBJ2-5, with TRBD1 matching 7 bases. CDR1 is SEHNR, CDR2 FQNEAQ, per germline (reference sequence). Germline trimming cut 5 bases from V and 9 bases from J; bases unmatched to any gene: 9. There are 13 residues in the CDR3. CDR3 in DNA: TGTGCCAGCAGCCGGACAGGATTTGGGGCCCAGTACTTC. It yields the protein CASSRTGFGAQYF.

The V gene is TRBV5-1, the J gene TRBJ2-3; D not certain. Trimming stripped 1 base from V and 5 bases from J, with 2 bases between. This CDR3 contains 11 residues. CDR1 SGHRS and CDR2 YFSETQ come from the germline V gene. The CDR3 DNA follows: TGCGCCAGCAGCTTGCAAGATACGCAGTATTTT. Encoded protein: CASSLQDTQYF.

The genes are TRBV5-1 and TRBJ1-3, with D uncertain. CDR1 is SGHRS, CDR2 YFSETQ, per germline. This CDR3 has 18 residues. The V end lost 0 bases, the J end lost 2 bases, and 18 bases lay between the germline ends. The CDR3 region is CASSLATGKLTAGNTIYF. As DNA, the CDR3 is TGCGCCAGCAGCTTGGCCACGGGTAAGCTCACCGCTGGAAACACCATATATTTT.

This clone was observed a single time. The sample has other DNA sequences that encode this CDR3 too. V is TRBV18 and J is TRBJ1-5; D is possibly TRBD1 (6 bases). V dropped 3 bases and J dropped 4 bases, with 10 bases sitting between them. The CDR3 consists of 14 residues. CDR1 and CDR2 from the germline V gene are KGHSH and LQKENI. This CDR3 reads CASSPGQGNQPQHF. CDR3 nucleotide sequence: TGTGCCAGCTCACCGGGGCAGGGGAATCAGCCCCAGCATTTT.

This rearrangement joins TRBV9 to TRBJ2-7; no definite D call. This CDR3 spans 13 amino acids. Between the trimmed V and J ends, which lost 0 bases and 4 bases, there was a span of 8 bases. The germline V gene encodes CDR1 SGDLS and CDR2 YYNGEE. The CDR3 coding sequence is TGTGCCAGCAGCGTAGGAGTTTTTTACGAGCAGTACTTC. It codes for CASSVGVFYEQYF.

In this sample, this clone turned up once. The rearrangement joins TRBV11-2 to TRBJ2-2; 7 nucleotides agree with TRBD1. CDR3 length equals 15 residues. In germline, CDR1 is SGHAT, CDR2 FQNNGV. The V gene end was trimmed by 3 bases and the J gene end by 7 bases; junction bases not matched to a gene: 8. CDR3 protein: CASSFRTGADGELFF. CDR3 in DNA: TGTGCCAGCAGCTTTCGTACAGGGGCGGACGGGGAGCTGTTTTTT.

This chain joins TRBV29-1 and TRBJ2-1; maybe TRBD1 (5 bases). Germline CDR1 SQVTM, CDR2 ANQGSEA. V was cut by 4 bases and J by 1 base, with 8 bases left in between. The CDR3 covers 13 residues. This CDR3 is CSVAGKSYNEQFF. The CDR3 nucleotides read TGCAGCGTTGCAGGGAAGTCCTACAATGAGCAGTTCTTC.

This sequence joins TRBV2 and TRBJ2-2, with D possibly being TRBD1 (6 bases). CDR1 and CDR2 from the germline V gene are SNHLY and FYNNEI. The CDR3 sequence is 15 residues long. Trimming took off 5 bases at V and 1 base at J, with 11 bases between the two ends. The CDR3 DNA reads as TGTGCCAGCAGTACGGCCAGGGGGAACACCGGGGAGCTGTTTTTT. This gives the protein CASSTARGNTGELFF.

This clone was counted only a few times. The chain employs TRBV7-6 and TRBJ2-7; D might be TRBD2 (5 bases). Trimming cost V 1 base and J 2 bases, with 12 bases left between them. The CDR3 sequence is 15 residues long. Germline CDR1 is SGHVS and CDR2 is FNYEAQ. CDR3 coding DNA: TGTGCCAGCAGCTTAGTCGGGGAAATGACCTACGAGCAGTACTTC. Encoded protein: CASSLVGEMTYEQYF.

The rearrangement uses TRBV7-8 and TRBJ2-1; 8 bases are shared with TRBD2. The V segment lost 7 bases and the J segment 9 bases; nucleotides outside the gene matches: 11. The germline CDR1 and CDR2 sequences are SGHVS and FQNEAQ. There are 14 residues in the CDR3. CDR3 sequence: CASNSLAGYIEQFF. The DNA of the CDR3 is TGTGCCAGCAATTCTTTAGCGGGGTATATTGAGCAGTTCTTC.

V gene TRBV27 combines with J gene TRBJ2-7; the match to TRBD1 covers 9 bases. Germline V gives CDR1 MNHEY, CDR2 SMNVEV (reference sequence). V shed 5 bases, J shed 4 bases, and the junction held 6 bases outside the gene matches. The CDR3 has 14 amino acids. CDR3 sequence reads: CASSTGTGLYEQYF. The CDR3, as DNA: TGTGCCAGCAGTACCGGGACAGGGCTATACGAGCAGTACTTC.

J is TRBJ1-1 and V is TRBV6-1, with D tentatively TRBD1 (5 bases). The CDR3 has 14 amino acids. V dropped 5 bases and J dropped 0 bases, with 10 bases sitting between them. From germline, CDR1 is MNHNS and CDR2 SASEGT. CDR3 loop: CASSTYRLNTEAFF. The CDR3 bases are TGTGCCAGCAGTACCTACAGGCTGAACACTGAAGCTTTCTTT.

The chain joins TRBV30 to TRBJ1-2, with a weak D call TRBD1 (5 bases). Germline assignment: CDR1 GTSNPN and CDR2 SVGIG (reference sequence). The CDR3 consists of 15 residues. V was pared by 0 bases and J by 6 bases, with 17 bases between. In nucleotides, the CDR3 is TGTGCCTGGAGTGTAGTTCGGGGGGAAGGGCATGGCTACACCTTC. Translated, it gives CAWSVVRGEGHGYTF.

The chain carries TRBV1 and TRBJ1-1; TRBD1, the table's D call, was not compared with the DNA. TRBV1 is recorded as a pseudogene. The CDR3 runs 15 residues. The CDR3 nucleotides are TGCACCAGCAGCCAAGAGGGGGGACAGGACACTGAAGCTTTCTTT. This sequence encodes CTSSQEGGQDTEAFF.

Worth noting for this clone: Other nucleotide sequences in the sample specify the same CDR3. V and J are TRBV11-3 and TRBJ2-1, with 16 bases identical to TRBD2. V dropped 1 base and J dropped 7; count of bases not matched to a gene: 7. Per the germline V gene, CDR1 is SGHNT and CDR2 is YENEEA. The CDR3 spans 18 residues. CDR3 DNA sequence: TGTGCCAGCAGCTTAGCCGGGACTAGCGGGGGGGCTCGAAATGAGCAGTTCTTC. Translation gives CASSLAGTSGGARNEQFF.

This chain joins TRBV4-1 and TRBJ2-5; possibly TRBD2 for D (7 bases). CDR3 size: 13 residues. V dropped 8 bases and J dropped 5 bases, with 15 bases sitting between them. The germline gives CDR1 MGHRA, CDR2 YSYEKL. In DNA form, the CDR3 reads TGCGCCAGCGGGTGGGGGGGGCCGGAGACCCAGTACTTC. Its translation is CASGWGGPETQYF.

The chain has TRBV4-3 and TRBJ1-4; no firm D call. The CDR3 totals 15 residues. Trimming left V 4 bases short and J 8 bases short, with 17 bases between. Per the germline V gene, CDR1 is LGHNA and CDR2 is YSLEER. The chain's CDR3 is CASSPEFREEEKLFF. CDR3 DNA sequence: TGCGCCAGCAGCCCGGAGTTCCGGGAGGAGGAAAAACTGTTTTTT.

Here the CDR3 DNA reads TGCGCCAGCAGCTTGGGGCCCACGGAGGCGGGGTACGAGCAGTACTTC. Protein sequence: CASSLGPTEAGYEQYF. V usage is TRBV5-1 and J usage is TRBJ2-7; possibly TRBD2 for D (6 bases). Germline V gene data show CDR1 as SGHRS and CDR2 as YFSETQ. V dropped 0 bases and J dropped 4 bases, with 17 bases sitting between them. The CDR3 covers 16 residues.

V usage is TRBV7-9 and J usage is TRBJ2-3, with TRBD2 identical over 9 bases. Unmatched junction bases numbered 7, after V lost 4 bases and J lost 2 bases. The CDR3 spans 16 residues. The V gene's germline CDR1 is SEHNR and CDR2 FQNEAQ (reference sequence). CDR3 sequence (DNA): TGTGCCAGCAGCTCAGGACTAGCGACCCTCACAGATACGCAGTATTTT. Its translation: CASSSGLATLTDTQYF.

Only one count was recorded for this clone. One end of the junction does not line up with germline, which may come from a read error. V usage is TRBV7-7 and J usage is TRBJ2-3; D is unclear. The germline CDR1 and CDR2 sequences are SSHAT and FNYEAQ (reference sequence). The CDR3 length is 13 residues. The CDR3 nucleotides are TGTGCTAGCAGCTTTTCAGTCACAGATACGCAGTATTTT. This sequence encodes CASSFSVTDTQYF.

The chain carries TRBV6-4 and TRBJ2-7; 10 nucleotides agree with TRBD2. The CDR3 runs to 16 residues. V lost 8 bases to trimming and J lost 7 bases; unmatched junction nucleotides: 17. From germline, CDR1 is MRHNA and CDR2 SNTAGT. The CDR3 bases are TGTGCCAGCGGGGGGGACAAGCGGGGGGGCCTATGGGAGCAGTACTTC. This codes for CASGGDKRGGLWEQYF.

The V and J genes are TRBV2 and TRBJ2-5; 10 bases line up with TRBD2. This CDR3 comprises 13 residues. From germline, CDR1 is SNHLY and CDR2 FYNNEI. Trimming at V came to 6 bases and at J to 7 bases, leaving 5 bases not matched to a gene. CDR3 DNA sequence: TGTGCCAGCAGACGATGGACTAGCGGGACCCAGTACTTC. Protein sequence: CASRRWTSGTQYF.

The V and J genes are TRBV25-1 and TRBJ2-1; TRBD1 agrees at 7 bases. This CDR3 has 18 residues. Trimming took 2 bases from V and 5 from J; bases not matched to a gene: 15. Germline CDR1 is MGHDK and CDR2 is SYGVNS. CDR3 amino acids: CASSEAGAWTGYHNEQFF. DNA for the CDR3: TGTGCCAGCAGTGAAGCCGGTGCGTGGACAGGCTACCACAATGAGCAGTTCTTC.

This chain connects TRBV6-1 to TRBJ2-3, with 11 bases matching TRBD2. This CDR3 is 15 amino acids long. With 4 bases clipped from V and 6 bases from J, the junction kept 6 bases outside the gene matches. The germline gives CDR1 MNHNS, CDR2 SASEGT. CDR3 sequence reads: CASSGAASGRDTQYF. The CDR3 nucleotides read TGTGCCAGCAGTGGGGCGGCTAGCGGGAGGGATACGCAGTATTTT.

The rearrangement links TRBV7-9 to TRBJ2-7; 8 bases agree with TRBD2. V trimming: 1 base; J trimming: 7 bases; junction bases outside the gene matches: 6. The CDR3 extends over 14 amino acids. Germline V gives CDR1 SEHNR, CDR2 FQNEAQ (reference sequence). CDR3 in DNA: TGTGCCAGCAGCTTAGGGCGGGGGGCCGGGGAGCAGTACTTC. This translates into CASSLGRGAGEQYF.